These 27 T cell receptor beta chains share one sample of origin, sequenced in a study of blood T cell repertoires in COVID-19. The assay was immunoSEQ multiplex PCR, and TCRdb's table has in-frame clones only and misses some. The sample shows roughly 100,000 clones, approximately 87% of them seen only once. Sequences were obtained from peripheral blood. Source of these receptors: a human donor in a cohort sampled during active or convalescent COVID-19.

The chain couples TRBV27 to TRBJ1-1; 7 nucleotides match TRBD1. Germline V gives CDR1 MNHEY, CDR2 SMNVEV (reference sequence). CDR3 size: 16 residues. V shed 4 bases and J 1 base; nucleotides not matched to a gene: 9. The CDR3, as DNA: TGTGCCAGCAGTTCCCTCACGACAGGGCCGAACACTGAAGCTTTCTTT. Amino acids: CASSSLTTGPNTEAFF.

The V call is TRBV7-2, the J call TRBJ2-7; the D gene is possibly TRBD2 (5 bases). This CDR3 has 15 amino acids. Looked up from germline, CDR1 is SGHTA and CDR2 is FQGNSA. Trimming stripped 2 bases from V and 5 bases from J, with 16 bases between. The CDR3 region is CASSLSPSPGHEQYF. CDR3 in DNA: TGTGCCAGCAGCTTAAGTCCTAGCCCCGGCCACGAGCAGTACTTC.

This clone appeared a single time. The gene calls are TRBV3-1 (or the pseudogene TRBV3-2) and TRBJ1-2; unclear D gene. V was shortened by 0 bases and J by 3 bases, with 8 bases between the two germline ends. The V gene's germline CDR1 is LGHDT and CDR2 YNNKEL (reference sequence). This CDR3 has 14 amino acids. For the CDR3, the DNA is TGTGCCAGCAGCCAAGAGCACCAGGACTATGGCTACACCTTC. The encoded protein is CASSQEHQDYGYTF.

This clone was counted a single time. V is TRBV11-2 and J is TRBJ1-3; 7 bases line up with TRBD1. Per the germline V gene, CDR1 is SGHAT and CDR2 is FQNNGV. With 6 bases clipped from V and 2 bases from J, the junction kept 4 bases outside the gene matches. The CDR3 runs 14 residues. This CDR3 is CASRRDRAGNTIYF. The CDR3 coding sequence is TGTGCCAGCAGAAGAGACAGGGCTGGAAACACCATATATTTT. Variable domain in full (rest from reference TRBV11-2 and TRBJ1-3): EAGVAQSPRYKIIEKRQSVAFWCNPISGHATLYWYQQILGQGPKLLIQFQNNGVVDDSQLPKDRFSAERLKGVDSTLKIQPAKLEDSAVYLCASRRDRAGNTIYFGEGSWLTVV.

CDR3 sequence: CASITGSQPQHF. The CDR3 bases are TGTGCCAGCATTACAGGGTCCCAGCCCCAGCATTTT. This rearrangement joins TRBV28 to TRBJ1-5, with D tentatively TRBD1 (6 bases). The CDR3 is 12 residues long. Germline CDR1 reads MDHEN; CDR2 reads SYDVKM. Trimming pared 7 bases from V and 7 bases from J, leaving 11 bases between.

The chain joins TRBV6-2 or TRBV6-3 to TRBJ1-5, with 9 bases that match TRBD1. CDR3 length equals 16 residues. The V segment lost 6 bases and the J segment 7 bases; nucleotides outside the gene matches: 13. CDR1 is MNHEY and CDR2 is SVGEGT in the germline V gene. The CDR3 DNA sequence: TGTGCCAGCAGCCCCGGGACAGGGAGTTTTGGCCAGCCCCAGCATTTT. As protein: CASSPGTGSFGQPQHF.

In DNA form, the CDR3 reads TGTGCCAGCAGCCCCCCCGGGGACAAAAGACGATACGAGCAGTACTTC. It translates to CASSPPGDKRRYEQYF. This sequence joins TRBV11-2 and TRBJ2-7, with D possibly TRBD1 on 6 matching bases. The CDR3 is made up of 16 amino acids. V lost 5 bases and J lost 4, with 21 bases in between. Germline V gene lookup returns CDR1 SGHAT and CDR2 FQNNGV.

The V call is TRBV29-1, the J call TRBJ1-3, with D maybe TRBD1 (6 bases). The CDR3 totals 14 residues. The V end lost 8 bases, the J end lost 2 bases, and 16 bases lay between the germline ends. Germline CDR1 and CDR2: SQVTM and ANQGSEA. The CDR3 sequence is CSPITGTPGNTIYF. Written as DNA, the CDR3 is TGCAGCCCTATCACAGGGACACCTGGAAACACCATATATTTT.

The chain carries TRBV6-2 or TRBV6-3 and TRBJ1-2; D unclear. Trimming stripped 2 bases from V and 6 bases from J, with 13 bases between. Germline CDR1 reads MNHEY; CDR2 reads SVGEGT. The CDR3 runs 14 residues. The CDR3 nucleotides are TGTGCCAGCAGTTACCTCTCAGGTTATGATGGCTACACCTTC. Its protein product is CASSYLSGYDGYTF.

The V and J genes are TRBV4-1 and TRBJ2-7, with 8 bases identical to TRBD1. Germline assignment: CDR1 MGHRA and CDR2 YSYEKL. With 3 bases clipped from V and 5 bases from J, the junction kept 9 bases outside the gene matches. This CDR3 contains 15 residues. The CDR3 nucleotides are TGCGCCAGCAGCCACCACGGACAGGGATCGGACGAGCAGTACTTC. It specifies CASSHHGQGSDEQYF.

The CDR3 loop is CAISDPNQPQHF. The DNA of the CDR3 is TGTGCCATCAGTGACCCGAATCAGCCCCAGCATTTT. The chain combines TRBV10-3 with TRBJ1-5; D is unclear. The CDR3 runs 12 residues. Trimming took 3 bases from V and 4 from J, leaving 4 bases between them. The germline gives CDR1 ENHRY, CDR2 SYGVKD.

The chain has TRBV7-2 and TRBJ1-1, with D perhaps matching TRBD1 (6 bases). CDR3 size: 13 residues. Trimming left V 2 bases short and J 7 bases short, with 11 bases between. Germline-derived CDR1 and CDR2 are SGHTA and FQGNSA. CDR3 in DNA: TGTGCCAGCAGCTTATCCCAGGGGAATGAAGCTTTCTTT. Its translation is CASSLSQGNEAFF.

Details on this clone: Other DNA sequences from this sample encode an identical CDR3 as well. The chain joins TRBV2 to TRBJ1-5, with D maybe TRBD1 (5 bases). V was cut by 6 bases and J by 3 bases, with 9 bases left in between. The CDR3 consists of 13 residues. Germline lookup yields CDR1 SNHLY and CDR2 FYNNEI. CDR3 residues: CASRQGPNQPQHF. In nucleotides, the CDR3 is TGTGCCAGCAGGCAGGGTCCCAATCAGCCCCAGCATTTT.

This clone has a count of ten or more. The rearrangement links TRBV10-1 to TRBJ2-2, with 9 bases fitting TRBD1. The CDR3 runs 15 residues. Germline-derived CDR1 and CDR2 are WNHNN and SYGVQD (reference sequence). J gave up 6 bases and V 3 bases, and 5 bases lay outside the gene matches. CDR3 DNA sequence: TGCGCCAGCAGTGAACAACGACAGGGGGCCGGGGAGCTGTTTTTT. Translating gives CASSEQRQGAGELFF.

The chain employs TRBV7-9 and TRBJ2-1; 10 bases are a match to TRBD2. The germline V gene has CDR1 SEHNR and CDR2 FQNEAQ (reference sequence). V gave up 1 base and J gave up 13 bases; unmatched junction bases: 13. This CDR3 is built from 16 residues. The CDR3 region is CASSLGPSGGHTNQFF. In DNA, the CDR3 is TGTGCCAGCAGCTTAGGTCCTAGCGGGGGTCACACTAATCAGTTCTTC.

This clone was picked up a small number of times. The J gene is TRBJ2-1, the V gene TRBV6-5; D is perhaps TRBD1 (6 bases). The CDR3 covers 14 residues. CDR1 and CDR2 (germline): MNHEY, SVGAGI. V lost 2 bases, J lost 9 bases, and 14 bases lay in between. The CDR3 region is CASSYTLVRGEQFF. The CDR3 DNA sequence: TGTGCCAGCAGTTACACCCTCGTCAGGGGTGAGCAGTTCTTC.

This clone was recorded only once. The gene calls are TRBV20-1 and TRBJ2-3; D gene ambiguous. V was pared by 6 bases and J by 6 bases, with 10 bases between. CDR3 size: 11 residues. Germline CDR1 and CDR2: DFQATT and SNEGSKA (reference sequence). CDR3 sequence: CSARTGDTQYF. The CDR3 nucleotides read TGCAGTGCGAGAACTGGTGATACGCAGTATTTT.

The chain employs TRBV6-1 and TRBJ1-6; D is unclear. The CDR3 has 14 amino acids. CDR1 and CDR2 from the germline V gene are MNHNS and SASEGT. V was clipped by 0 bases and J by 13 bases, with 13 bases between them. The CDR3 is CASSEASGWEPLHF. CDR3 DNA: TGTGCCAGCAGTGAAGCAAGTGGTTGGGAGCCCCTCCACTTT.

This clone was detected once. The chain carries TRBV5-1 and TRBJ1-2, with 12 positions matching TRBD1. The CDR3 contains 15 residues. CDR1 SGHRS and CDR2 YFSETQ come from the germline V gene. V trimming: 4 bases; J trimming: 5 bases; junction bases outside the gene matches: 6. The CDR3 sequence: CASSAGTGGGYGYTF. The CDR3 coding sequence is TGCGCCAGCAGCGCGGGGACAGGGGGCGGGTATGGCTACACCTTC.

The rearrangement uses TRBV5-1 and TRBJ2-1, with TRBD1 as a possible D gene (6 bases). There are 15 residues in the CDR3. Germline V CDR1 and CDR2: SGHRS, YFSETQ. Trimming cost V 5 bases and J 0 bases, with 12 bases left between them. The CDR3 DNA sequence: TGCGCCAGCAGGTCCCGGGACACCTCCTACAATGAGCAGTTCTTC. Translating gives CASRSRDTSYNEQFF.

The chain employs TRBV5-1 and TRBJ2-3, with D possibly being TRBD2 (6 bases). The ends were cut back, 0 bases at V and 0 bases at J, with 11 bases in the middle. The CDR3 has 16 amino acids. Germline V lookup: CDR1 SGHRS, CDR2 YFSETQ. This chain's CDR3 is CASSLDAGTSTDTQYF. Written as DNA, the CDR3 is TGCGCCAGCAGCTTGGATGCGGGGACTAGCACAGATACGCAGTATTTT.

The chain joins TRBV5-4 to TRBJ2-1; 8 nucleotides align to TRBD2. The J segment lost 8 bases and the V segment lost 0 bases, leaving 7 bases of the junction unmatched. Germline values: CDR1 SGHNT, CDR2 YYREEE (reference sequence). The length of the CDR3 is 15 residues. The CDR3: CASSLESGGLDEQFF. Written as DNA, the CDR3 is TGTGCCAGCAGCTTGGAGTCGGGGGGGTTGGATGAGCAGTTCTTC.

The V and J genes are TRBV11-1 and TRBJ2-1; no clear D gene. This CDR3 contains 11 residues. Per germline, CDR1 SGHAT and CDR2 FQDESV (reference sequence). V lost 8 bases and J lost 3, with 5 bases in between. The CDR3 DNA reads as TGTGCCAGCGGCAACTACAATGAGCAGTTCTTC. Protein product: CASGNYNEQFF.

This clone was recorded once. The chain has TRBV7-6 and TRBJ1-1, with a weak D call TRBD1 (5 bases). This CDR3 spans 16 amino acids. Trimming pared 0 bases from V and 3 bases from J, leaving 14 bases between. Germline V gene lookup returns CDR1 SGHVS and CDR2 FNYEAQ. Here the CDR3 reads CASSLAPQGMYTEAFF. As DNA, the CDR3 is TGTGCCAGCAGCTTAGCACCTCAGGGAATGTACACTGAAGCTTTCTTT.

The gene calls are TRBV14 and TRBJ1-1; D is perhaps TRBD1 (5 bases). Trimming shortened V by 3 bases and J by 2 bases, and 10 bases separated the two germline ends. This CDR3 comprises 14 residues. Germline CDR1 is SGHDN and CDR2 is FVKESK. This chain's CDR3 is CASSQRTRNTEAFF. CDR3 nucleotides: TGTGCCAGCAGCCAGCGGACACGAAACACTGAAGCTTTCTTT.

This clone has more than one count but fewer than ten. V usage is TRBV5-1 and J usage is TRBJ2-2; D is undetermined. Germline CDR1 reads SGHRS; CDR2 reads YFSETQ. The CDR3 has 15 amino acids. The V end lost 0 bases, the J end lost 4 bases, and 10 bases lay between the germline ends. In nucleotides, the CDR3 is TGCGCCAGCAGCTTGGACACTCCGGGCACCGGGGAGCTGTTTTTT. Translating gives CASSLDTPGTGELFF. Looking up the rest from reference TRBV5-1 and TRBJ2-2 gives the full variable domain: KAGVTQTPRYLIKTRGQQVTLSCSPISGHRSVSWYQQTPGQGLQFLFEYFSETQRNKGNFPGRFSGRQFSNSRSEMNVSTLELGDSALYLCASSLDTPGTGELFFGEGSRLTVL.

The count of this clone is one. This sequence joins TRBV12-5 and TRBJ2-5, with TRBD2 matching over 8 bases. Germline V lookup: CDR1 LGHNT, CDR2 FRNRAP. The CDR3 is 15 residues long. V shed 5 bases and J 5 bases; nucleotides not matched to a gene: 10. The CDR3 DNA follows: TGTGCTAGTGGTCCCCCAGGTAGCGGGGAGGAGACCCAGTACTTC. Translated: CASGPPGSGEETQYF. The full variable domain, rest sourced from reference TRBV12-5 and TRBJ2-5, is DARVTQTPRHKVTEMGQEVTMRCQPILGHNTVFWYRQTMMQGLELLAYFRNRAPLDDSGMPKDRFSAEMPDATLATLKIQPSEPRDSAVYFCASGPPGSGEETQYFGPGTRLLVL.